This passage covers 22 T cell receptor beta chains from one sample sequenced in a study of blood T cell repertoires in COVID-19. Sequenced by immunoSEQ multiplex PCR; TCRdb stores in-frame clones only, minus some. Among 97,000 or so clones, more than 85% were seen once, and the ten largest hold roughly 4.2%. The sample comprised peripheral blood. The receptors originated from a man aged 18 to 30 with acute or convalescent COVID-19.

The V and J genes are TRBV9 and TRBJ1-3; possible D gene TRBD1, 5 bases. The V and J ends lost 0 bases and 4 bases respectively, with 11 bases between them. Germline V lookup: CDR1 SGDLS, CDR2 YYNGEE. CDR3 length equals 15 residues. The CDR3 region is CASSVDRFSGNTIYF. CDR3 nucleotides: TGTGCCAGCAGCGTAGACAGGTTCTCAGGAAACACCATATATTTT.

The CDR3 DNA reads TGCGCCAGCAGCAACGACGGGACACCCAAGGAGCTGTTTTTT. Its protein is CASSNDGTPKELFF. This sequence joins TRBV5-1 and TRBJ2-2; TRBD1 might be the D (6 bases). With 4 bases removed from V and 10 bases from J, the gap between germline ends came to 17 bases. The CDR3 covers 14 residues. CDR1 is SGHRS and CDR2 is YFSETQ in the germline V gene.

J is TRBJ2-7 and V is TRBV27; the D gene is possibly TRBD1 (5 bases). The CDR3 covers 16 residues. V lost 2 bases and J 6 bases, leaving 20 bases between the germline ends. CDR1 and CDR2 (germline): MNHEY, SMNVEV (reference sequence). CDR3 amino acids: CASSLRSGRVGVEQYF. DNA for the CDR3: TGTGCCAGCAGTTTAAGATCCGGCAGGGTAGGGGTCGAGCAGTACTTC.

The chain couples TRBV25-1 to TRBJ2-3; 10 bases match TRBD2. The germline CDR1 and CDR2 sequences are MGHDK and SYGVNS. J was trimmed by 6 bases and V by 6 bases; bases with no gene match: 6. The CDR3 sequence is 14 residues long. Written as DNA, the CDR3 is TGTGCCAGCAGGCTAGCGGGGGTGGGGGATACGCAGTATTTT. This sequence encodes CASRLAGVGDTQYF.

This clone occurred once. The chain is built from TRBV24-1 and TRBJ2-6, with D possibly TRBD1 on 6 matching bases. This CDR3 has 14 residues. CDR1 is KGHDR and CDR2 is SFDVKD in the germline V gene. V was shortened by 12 bases and J by 0 bases, with 11 bases between the two germline ends. The CDR3 sequence is CAGYRVSGANVLTF. CDR3 nucleotide sequence: TGTGCCGGATACAGGGTCTCTGGGGCCAACGTCCTGACTTTC.

The chain combines TRBV19 with TRBJ2-2; 7 nucleotides align to TRBD1. Germline V lookup: CDR1 LNHDA, CDR2 SQIVND (reference sequence). Germline trimming cut 5 bases from V and 1 base from J; bases unmatched to any gene: 10. The CDR3 runs 17 residues. This CDR3 is CASSREPGQRNTGELFF. CDR3 sequence (DNA): TGTGCCAGTAGTCGAGAACCGGGACAGAGGAACACCGGGGAGCTGTTTTTT.

The chain couples TRBV27 to TRBJ2-3; 8 bases are shared with TRBD1. Germline loops: CDR1 MNHEY, CDR2 SMNVEV (reference sequence). This CDR3 is 15 amino acids long. Unmatched junction bases numbered 7, after V lost 6 bases and J lost 2 bases. Here the CDR3 DNA reads TGTGCCAGCAGCAGACGGACAGGGATCACAGATACGCAGTATTTT. Its translation: CASSRRTGITDTQYF.

The sample holds one count of this clone. The chain employs TRBV13 and TRBJ1-4, with D unresolved. There are 15 residues in the CDR3. Germline CDR1 is PRHDT and CDR2 is FYEKMQ (reference sequence). V was clipped by 0 bases and J by 4 bases, with 9 bases between them. The CDR3 coding sequence is TGTGCCAGCAGCTTAGGCCTTTTCGGTAATGAAAAACTGTTTTTT. This codes for CASSLGLFGNEKLFF.

The rearrangement links TRBV19 to TRBJ1-4, with D tentatively TRBD1 (6 bases). The germline V and J ends were trimmed by 6 bases and 4 bases, with 15 bases remaining between them. The length of the CDR3 is 15 residues. Germline CDR1 is LNHDA and CDR2 is SQIVND (reference sequence). The CDR3 bases are TGTGCCAGTAGCGGTTTCGGACAGAGTAATGAAAAACTGTTTTTT. Its protein is CASSGFGQSNEKLFF.

DNA for the CDR3: TGTGCCAGACGGCGCGGGAGAGGGTACTGCACAGATACGCAGTATTTT. It encodes CARRRGRGYCTDTQYF. V usage is TRBV9 and J usage is TRBJ2-3, with 7 bases matching TRBD2. V shed 8 bases, J shed 1 base, and the junction held 13 bases outside the gene matches. There are 16 residues in the CDR3. The germline gives CDR1 SGDLS, CDR2 YYNGEE.

In DNA, the CDR3 is TGTGCCAGCAGCTTAATCCACCGGGACAGCTATGGCTACACCTTC. Translating it yields CASSLIHRDSYGYTF. The chain joins TRBV7-2 to TRBJ1-2; TRBD1 matches at 7 bases. Trimming removed 2 bases from V and 4 bases from J; junction bases left unmatched: 7. The CDR3 is made up of 15 amino acids. Germline V gene lookup returns CDR1 SGHTA and CDR2 FQGNSA.

The V gene is TRBV11-2, the J gene TRBJ2-1; the D gene is possibly TRBD2 (5 bases). This CDR3 is 14 amino acids long. Germline assignment: CDR1 SGHAT and CDR2 FQNNGV. The germline V and J ends were trimmed by 0 bases and 4 bases, with 7 bases remaining between them. The CDR3 coding sequence is TGTGCCAGCAGCTTAGAGGGCGGGTACAATGAGCAGTTCTTC. This sequence encodes CASSLEGGYNEQFF. The full variable domain, its missing parts supplied by reference TRBV11-2 and TRBJ2-1, is EAGVAQSPRYKIIEKRQSVAFWCNPISGHATLYWYQQILGQGPKLLIQFQNNGVVDDSQLPKDRFSAERLKGVDSTLKIQPAKLEDSAVYLCASSLEGGYNEQFFGPGTRLTVL.

The gene calls are TRBV30 and TRBJ1-3, with D perhaps TRBD1 (5 bases). V was clipped by 2 bases and J by 4 bases, with 18 bases between them. This CDR3 contains 16 residues. Germline lookup yields CDR1 GTSNPN and CDR2 SVGIG (reference sequence). CDR3 amino acids: CAWSSVSRVFGNTIYF. The CDR3 DNA reads TGTGCCTGGAGTTCCGTGAGCAGGGTATTCGGAAACACCATATATTTT. Supplemented by reference TRBV30 and TRBJ1-3, the full variable domain reads SQTIHQWPATLVQPVGSPLSLECTVEGTSNPNLYWYRQAAGRGLQLLFYSVGIGQISSEVPQNLSASRPQDRQFILSSKKLLLSDSGFYLCAWSSVSRVFGNTIYFGEGSWLTVV.

The chain links TRBV7-9 to TRBJ2-7, with D possibly TRBD2 on 7 matching bases. CDR3 length: 14 residues. The ends were cut back, 5 bases at V and 3 bases at J, with 14 bases in the middle. CDR1 and CDR2 from the germline V gene are SEHNR and FQNEAQ (reference sequence). The CDR3 nucleotides are TGTGCCAGCAGCGAGGGGGGGGACCTCTACGAGCAGTACTTC. This sequence encodes CASSEGGDLYEQYF.

This sequence joins TRBV3-1 (or the pseudogene TRBV3-2) and TRBJ1-1; D might be TRBD1 (6 bases). Looked up from germline, CDR1 is LGHDT and CDR2 is YNNKEL (reference sequence). Deletions cut 1 base from V and 0 bases from J, with 12 bases between. The CDR3 extends over 16 amino acids. The CDR3 here is CASSQAGGTMNTEAFF. The CDR3 coding sequence is TGTGCCAGCAGCCAAGCCGGGGGGACAATGAACACTGAAGCTTTCTTT.

The V and J genes are TRBV19 and TRBJ1-1; perhaps TRBD1 as D (6 bases). This CDR3 contains 13 residues. Germline CDR1 reads LNHDA; CDR2 reads SQIVND (reference sequence). Between the trimmed V and J ends, which lost 8 bases and 5 bases, there was a span of 15 bases. CDR3 residues: CASRGAKKTEAFF. The CDR3 bases are TGTGCCAGTCGGGGGGCGAAGAAGACTGAAGCTTTCTTT.

The genes are TRBV5-1 and TRBJ2-1; TRBD2 matches 12 bases. The CDR3 runs to 15 residues. J gave up 6 bases and V 1 base, and 2 bases lay outside the gene matches. Germline V gene data show CDR1 as SGHRS and CDR2 as YFSETQ. The CDR3 coding sequence is TGCGCCAGCAGCTTGCGACTAGCGGGAGCCAATGAGCAGTTCTTC. This codes for CASSLRLAGANEQFF.

In its sample, this clone was seen once. The rearrangement joins TRBV7-8 to TRBJ2-2; D is ambiguous. The CDR3 consists of 12 residues. V lost 3 bases to trimming and J lost 7 bases, with 6 bases between them. Germline values: CDR1 SGHVS, CDR2 FQNEAQ. CDR3 nucleotides: TGTGCCAGCAGCTTCCACGGCGGGGAGCTGTTTTTT. Translating it yields CASSFHGGELFF.

The chain carries TRBV18 and TRBJ1-4, with TRBD1 matching 9 bases. CDR1 is KGHSH and CDR2 is LQKENI in the germline V gene. CDR3 length: 15 residues. Trimming at V came to 2 bases and at J to 8 bases, leaving 6 bases not matched to a gene. Here the CDR3 DNA reads TGTGCCAGCTCACCAGGGGACAGGGCGAGGGAAAAACTGTTTTTT. It specifies CASSPGDRAREKLFF.

CDR3 sequence: CASSFGQANTGELFF. CDR3 nucleotides: TGTGCCAGCAGCTTTGGGCAGGCGAACACCGGGGAGCTGTTTTTT. The J gene is TRBJ2-2, the V gene TRBV7-6; D is ambiguous. The V gene lost 3 bases and the J gene lost 0 bases, with 8 bases spanning the gap. CDR1 and CDR2 from the germline V gene are SGHVS and FNYEAQ. This CDR3 has 15 residues.

V usage is TRBV30 and J usage is TRBJ1-5; 7 bases match TRBD1. CDR3 length equals 13 residues. Germline V lookup: CDR1 GTSNPN, CDR2 SVGIG (reference sequence). J lost 8 bases, V lost 2 bases, and 6 bases had no gene match. DNA for the CDR3: TGTGCCTGGAGTTCCGACAGGGAAAAGCCCCAGCATTTT. Its translation is CAWSSDREKPQHF.

In this sample, this clone is medium-sized (0.01 to 0.1%). Other DNA sequences in the sample encode the same CDR3. J is TRBJ1-5 and V is TRBV2; 10 bases align to TRBD1. After removal of 5 bases from V and 2 bases from J, the junction contained 3 bases not matched to a gene. Germline values: CDR1 SNHLY, CDR2 FYNNEI. The CDR3 runs to 15 residues. The CDR3 sequence: CASSWDRGRNQPQHF. In DNA, the CDR3 is TGTGCCAGCAGTTGGGACAGGGGACGCAATCAGCCCCAGCATTTT.